This T cell receptor (beta chain) was identified in a study of T cell changes during pregnancy in multiple sclerosis. Clones were sequenced by immunoSEQ multiplex PCR, and TCRdb holds only the in-frame ones, with some missing. The profile shows more than 45,000 clones, 93% of them singletons. This TCR was recovered from a female donor with multiple sclerosis, enrolled in a pregnancy study. The material sequenced was CD8+ T cells from peripheral blood mononuclear cells, taken in the second trimester of pregnancy.

CDR3 DNA sequence: TGTGCCAGCAGCCTACTAGCGGGGGACGAGACCCAGTACTTC. Translated, it gives CASSLLAGDETQYF. The V and J genes are TRBV7-3 and TRBJ2-5, with 11 bases aligning to TRBD2. Germline CDR1 reads SGHTA; CDR2 reads FQGTGA. This CDR3 region has 14 residues. Trimming at V came to 5 bases and at J to 5 bases, leaving 4 bases not matched to a gene.